Below are 29 T cell receptor beta chains sequenced from a single sample in a study of radiation and T cells in renal cell carcinoma. Time point of the sample: blood 2 weeks post-SBRT. The treatment here: 15 Gy SBRT to primary tumor, nephrectomy 4 weeks later. Assay: immunoSEQ multiplex PCR; the TCRdb copy retains only in-frame clones and omits some. This table has about 130,000 clones, roughly four fifths appearing once. The input for sequencing was blood, taken from a patient whose treatment included radiotherapy and nephrectomy. The receptors stem from a man over 45 with renal cell carcinoma.

The chain recombines TRBV27 with TRBJ2-2; D not certain. Trimming stripped 3 bases from V and 5 bases from J, with 1 base between. The CDR3 spans 11 residues. The germline V gene has CDR1 MNHEY and CDR2 SMNVEV (reference sequence). This CDR3 is CASSLTGELFF. Written as DNA, the CDR3 is TGTGCCAGCAGTTTGACCGGGGAGCTGTTTTTT.

The chain joins TRBV2 to TRBJ2-3; D is perhaps TRBD1 (6 bases). The CDR3 is 14 amino acids. CDR1 is SNHLY, CDR2 FYNNEI, per germline. V was trimmed by 11 bases and J by 0 bases, leaving 15 bases between them. The CDR3 DNA sequence: TGTGCCTGGACAGTGAGCACTAGCACAGATACGCAGTATTTT. It codes for CAWTVSTSTDTQYF.

The rearrangement uses TRBV27 and TRBJ2-1; D is ambiguous. Germline V lookup: CDR1 MNHEY, CDR2 SMNVEV (reference sequence). CDR3 length equals 15 residues. Trimming cost V 6 bases and J 0 bases, with 12 bases left between them. In DNA form, the CDR3 reads TGTGCCAGCAGCGTTGACCCGAGCTCCTACAATGAGCAGTTCTTC. Its translation is CASSVDPSSYNEQFF.

The CDR3 bases are TGTGCCAGCAGCGTAGCCGTAGGAACGGGGGGGTACACAGATACGCAGTATTTT. Translating it yields CASSVAVGTGGYTDTQYF. The chain recombines TRBV9 with TRBJ2-3, with 8 bases identical to TRBD2. The CDR3 length is 18 residues. V lost 0 bases to trimming and J lost 2 bases; unmatched junction nucleotides: 11. Germline V gene lookup returns CDR1 SGDLS and CDR2 YYNGEE.

This clone was recorded a few times. The chain recombines TRBV7-2 with TRBJ1-1; D not certain. The germline gives CDR1 SGHTA, CDR2 FQGNSA. The V end lost 4 bases, the J end lost 1 base, and 16 bases lay between the germline ends. The CDR3 covers 16 residues. For the CDR3, the DNA is TGTGCCAGCAGCTCCCCGGGCCGTGGCCCGAACACTGAAGCTTTCTTT. Translated: CASSSPGRGPNTEAFF.

Only a few counts were recorded for this clone. The chain uses TRBV2 and TRBJ2-4, with TRBD1 identical over 7 bases. This CDR3 region has 17 residues. CDR1 and CDR2 from the germline V gene are SNHLY and FYNNEI. V lost 5 bases, J lost 3 bases, and 13 bases stayed unmatched. The CDR3 DNA reads TGTGCCAGCAGTCTAATAAGGGGAGACAGGGTCAAAAACATTCAGTACTTC. Translating it yields CASSLIRGDRVKNIQYF.

The rearrangement links TRBV4-1 to TRBJ1-2; D perhaps matches TRBD1 (5 bases). Germline CDR1 and CDR2: MGHRA and YSYEKL. Trimming pared 2 bases from V and 3 bases from J, leaving 13 bases between. The CDR3 is 15 residues long. CDR3 sequence reads: CASSQHRAGHYGYTF. CDR3 coding DNA: TGCGCCAGCAGCCAACATCGGGCAGGGCACTATGGCTACACCTTC.

V and J are TRBV6-1 and TRBJ2-5; D may correspond to TRBD1 or TRBD2 (5 bases each). CDR3 length: 14 amino acids. V lost 2 bases to trimming and J lost 5 bases, with 12 bases between them. Germline V gene lookup returns CDR1 MNHNS and CDR2 SASEGT. CDR3 sequence reads: CASSERGRGETQYF. The CDR3, as DNA: TGTGCCAGCAGTGAAAGGGGTAGAGGGGAGACCCAGTACTTC.

The V gene is TRBV5-1, the J gene TRBJ2-1, with a tentative D call TRBD1 (6 bases). V was shortened by 7 bases and J by 0 bases, with 14 bases between the two germline ends. Germline V gives CDR1 SGHRS, CDR2 YFSETQ. This CDR3 comprises 15 residues. The CDR3 here is CASAPQGSSYNEQFF. The CDR3 DNA sequence: TGCGCCAGCGCCCCACAGGGCTCCTCCTACAATGAGCAGTTCTTC.

This chain connects TRBV6-5 to TRBJ1-1; TRBD1 matches 7 bases. V lost 8 bases, J lost 6 bases, and 12 bases stayed unmatched. This CDR3 comprises 14 residues. From germline, CDR1 is MNHEY and CDR2 SVGAGI. The CDR3 nucleotides read TGTGCCAGCCGCCCCTTCAGGGGGAGCTCTGAAGCTTTCTTT. Translation: CASRPFRGSSEAFF.

This clone was observed once. This chain links TRBV7-9 with TRBJ2-1; D is perhaps TRBD2 (5 bases). The CDR3 consists of 12 residues. Germline V gene sequence: CDR1 SEHNR, CDR2 FQNEAQ (reference sequence). Trimming stripped 5 bases from V and 7 bases from J, with 9 bases between. CDR3 sequence reads: CASSAEGNEQFF. The CDR3, as DNA: TGTGCCAGCAGCGCAGAGGGTAATGAGCAGTTCTTC.

This clone was seen a single time. This rearrangement joins TRBV10-3 to TRBJ2-7; D could derive from TRBD1 or TRBD2 (6 bases each). CDR3 length equals 15 residues. Germline-derived CDR1 and CDR2 are ENHRY and SYGVKD. V lost 10 bases to trimming and J lost 3 bases, with 22 bases between them. In DNA form, the CDR3 reads TGTGCCACCGTGGACAGCCATGGGGGGATCTACGAGCAGTACTTC. Translated, it gives CATVDSHGGIYEQYF.

This clone was seen a few times. This chain uses TRBV13 with TRBJ2-3, with 8 bases fitting TRBD1. The length of the CDR3 is 17 residues. Germline-derived CDR1 and CDR2 are PRHDT and FYEKMQ (reference sequence). Unmatched junction bases numbered 11, after V lost 4 bases and J lost 2 bases. The CDR3 protein is CASSSRTGLRVTDTQYF. The CDR3 region has the DNA TGTGCCAGCAGCTCCCGGACAGGGCTACGTGTCACAGATACGCAGTATTTT.

By its share, this clone is medium-sized. The chain has TRBV6-5 and TRBJ1-6, with TRBD1 as a possible D gene (6 bases). CDR1 MNHEY and CDR2 SVGAGI come from the germline V gene. V lost 1 base to trimming and J lost 4 bases, with 11 bases between them. CDR3 length: 16 amino acids. CDR3 residues: CASSYWTVKYNSPLHF. As DNA, the CDR3 is TGTGCCAGCAGTTACTGGACAGTGAAATATAATTCACCCCTCCACTTT.

This clone turned up a few times. The chain joins TRBV11-1 to TRBJ2-7, with D possibly matching TRBD1 (6 bases). CDR3 length: 16 residues. Germline V lookup: CDR1 SGHAT, CDR2 FQDESV (reference sequence). Trimming took 1 base from V and 0 from J, leaving 13 bases between them. CDR3: CASSLEAGTLSYEQYF. For the CDR3, the DNA is TGTGCCAGCAGCTTAGAGGCAGGGACACTCTCCTACGAGCAGTACTTC.

V is TRBV14 and J is TRBJ2-7; D is possibly TRBD2 (6 bases). V was clipped by 1 base and J by 6 bases, with 13 bases between them. CDR3 length equals 14 residues. Looked up from germline, CDR1 is SGHDN and CDR2 is FVKESK. This CDR3 reads CASSQVGGFSEQYF. CDR3 bases: TGTGCCAGCAGCCAAGTAGGAGGGTTTAGCGAGCAGTACTTC. The whole variable domain, filled in from reference TRBV14 and TRBJ2-7, reads EAGVTQFPSHSVIEKGQTVTLRCDPISGHDNLYWYRRVMGKEIKFLLHFVKESKQDESGMPNNRFLAERTGGTYSTLKVQPAELEDSGVYFCASSQVGGFSEQYFGPGTRLTVT.

V and J are TRBV7-6 and TRBJ1-6, with 12 bases fitting TRBD1. The CDR3 length is 19 residues. The V segment lost 1 base and the J segment 10 bases; nucleotides outside the gene matches: 14. Germline CDR1 is SGHVS and CDR2 is FNYEAQ. CDR3 nucleotides: TGTGCCAGCAGCTTAGGAGATCGGGGACAGGGGGCGTCGCGGTCACCCCTCCACTTT. This encodes CASSLGDRGQGASRSPLHF.

The chain has TRBV6-5 and TRBJ2-7; D is undetermined. The CDR3 loop spans 12 amino acids. V was trimmed by 5 bases and J by 4 bases, leaving 9 bases between them. Germline V CDR1 and CDR2: MNHEY, SVGAGI. The CDR3 DNA reads as TGTGCCAGCAGTCTAAATTCGTACGAGCAGTACTTC. Translated, it gives CASSLNSYEQYF.

The chain couples TRBV27 to TRBJ2-7; either TRBD1 or TRBD2 may fit D (5 bases each). Looked up from germline, CDR1 is MNHEY and CDR2 is SMNVEV (reference sequence). The CDR3 covers 13 residues. V was pared by 8 bases and J by 4 bases, with 15 bases between. CDR3: CASAYAEGYEQYF. The CDR3 coding sequence is TGTGCCAGCGCCTACGCTGAGGGGTACGAGCAGTACTTC.

The J gene is TRBJ2-7, the V gene TRBV7-2; TRBD2 matches 7 bases. The junction had 3 bases not matched to a gene; V was cut back by 1 base and J by 0 bases. CDR1 SGHTA and CDR2 FQGNSA come from the germline V gene. This CDR3 has 15 amino acids. CDR3 sequence: CASSLGGGLSYEQYF. The CDR3 coding sequence is TGTGCCAGCAGCTTAGGCGGGGGTCTCTCCTACGAGCAGTACTTC.

This chain connects TRBV5-6 to TRBJ2-7, with TRBD1 matching 8 bases. This CDR3 has 11 residues. V was clipped by 8 bases and J by 6 bases; unmatched bases: 4. Germline values: CDR1 SGHDT, CDR2 YYEEEE. CDR3 sequence (DNA): TGTGCCAGTAGACAGGGGTCCGAGCAGTACTTC. Translated: CASRQGSEQYF.

The rearrangement uses TRBV19 and TRBJ2-1; D not resolved. The V end lost 6 bases, the J end lost 3 bases, and 6 bases lay between the germline ends. Germline V lookup: CDR1 LNHDA, CDR2 SQIVND (reference sequence). This CDR3 has 12 amino acids. CDR3 sequence: CASSGFYNEQFF. CDR3 nucleotide sequence: TGTGCCAGTAGCGGGTTCTACAATGAGCAGTTCTTC.

The chain employs TRBV6-6 and TRBJ2-6; no definite D call. The length of the CDR3 is 14 residues. The germline gives CDR1 MNHNY, CDR2 SVGAGI (reference sequence). V was pared by 5 bases and J by 0 bases, with 5 bases between. The CDR3 loop reads CASSTSSGANVLTF. As DNA, the CDR3 is TGTGCCAGCAGTACCAGCTCTGGGGCCAACGTCCTGACTTTC.

This clone was counted a few times. The V and J genes are TRBV9 and TRBJ2-1; 8 bases fit TRBD1. The germline gives CDR1 SGDLS, CDR2 YYNGEE. The V gene end was trimmed by 4 bases and the J gene end by 7 bases; junction bases not matched to a gene: 7. There are 14 residues in the CDR3. In nucleotides, the CDR3 is TGTGCCAGCAGCCCCAGGACAGGGACTAATGAGCAGTTCTTC. The encoded protein is CASSPRTGTNEQFF.

The chain carries TRBV6-1 and TRBJ1-2; D is unresolved. Germline CDR1 reads MNHNS; CDR2 reads SASEGT. Between the trimmed V and J ends, which lost 2 bases and 4 bases, there was a span of 17 bases. The CDR3 spans 16 residues. The CDR3 sequence: CASSELFTQPGYGYTF. CDR3 nucleotides: TGTGCCAGCAGTGAATTATTCACCCAACCTGGCTATGGCTACACCTTC.

The chain employs TRBV30 and TRBJ2-1; D perhaps matches TRBD2 (6 bases). CDR1 and CDR2 from the germline V gene are GTSNPN and SVGIG (reference sequence). Trimming pared 2 bases from V and 4 bases from J, leaving 9 bases between. The CDR3 sequence is 13 residues long. The CDR3 DNA sequence: TGTGCCTGGAGTTTGGGACTGTACAATGAGCAGTTCTTC. Translating gives CAWSLGLYNEQFF. Combining the CDR3 with reference TRBV30 and TRBJ2-1 gives the whole variable domain SQTIHQWPATLVQPVGSPLSLECTVEGTSNPNLYWYRQAAGRGLQLLFYSVGIGQISSEVPQNLSASRPQDRQFILSSKKLLLSDSGFYLCAWSLGLYNEQFFGPGTRLTVL.

This clone came up once. This chain joins TRBV5-1 and TRBJ2-7; 7 positions match TRBD1. Germline V gene lookup returns CDR1 SGHRS and CDR2 YFSETQ. Losses at the gene ends were 4 bases for V and 2 bases for J; bases not matched to a gene: 9. The CDR3 spans 15 residues. In DNA form, the CDR3 reads TGCGCCAGCAGCACACGACAGGGTAGAACCTACGAGCAGTACTTC. Protein: CASSTRQGRTYEQYF.

This rearrangement joins TRBV15 to TRBJ2-1, with 8 bases that match TRBD2. With 0 bases clipped from V and 4 bases from J, the junction kept 5 bases outside the gene matches. The CDR3 loop spans 16 amino acids. Looked up from germline, CDR1 is LNHNV and CDR2 is YYDKDF (reference sequence). CDR3 protein: CATSREQGGGYNEQFF. In DNA, the CDR3 is TGTGCCACCAGCAGAGAGCAGGGCGGGGGGTACAATGAGCAGTTCTTC.

CDR3 sequence: CASSSPGQGDYGYTF. The CDR3 DNA reads TGTGCCAGCAGCTCTCCGGGACAGGGAGACTATGGCTACACCTTC. This chain uses TRBV5-4 with TRBJ1-2; 9 nucleotides align to TRBD1. This CDR3 contains 15 residues. Germline V gene lookup returns CDR1 SGHNT and CDR2 YYREEE (reference sequence). V shed 3 bases and J 3 bases; nucleotides not matched to a gene: 6.